Following are 28 T cell receptor beta chains from one sample sequenced in a study of CD8 T cells in ankylosing spondylitis. Each CDR3 protein gets one entry after TCRdb re-called the 5' RACE reads with MiXCR. The sample has about 250,000 distinct CDR3 sequences; around 32% are singletons. Sample: blood, either unsorted or a sorted T cell fraction (not recorded which). These receptors were taken from a male donor with ankylosing spondylitis or in good health (not recorded which).

The chain is built from TRBV7-2 and TRBJ2-1; 9 positions agree with TRBD2. The CDR3 contains 16 residues. Trimming removed 4 bases from V and 5 bases from J; junction bases left unmatched: 9. In germline, CDR1 is SGHTA, CDR2 FQGNSA. The CDR3 bases are TGTGCCAGCAGCTCCCGACTAGCGGAAACCAACAATGAGCAGTTCTTC. Amino acid sequence: CASSSRLAETNNEQFF.

The CDR3 coding sequence is TGTGCCAGCAGCCCACTTGCAAAACCCTATGGCTACACCTTC. This codes for CASSPLAKPYGYTF. The genes are TRBV7-6 and TRBJ1-2; D ambiguous. Germline V CDR1 and CDR2: SGHVS, FNYEAQ. Trimming removed 5 bases at V and 4 bases at J, with 14 bases between. This CDR3 has 14 amino acids.

V usage is TRBV20-1 and J usage is TRBJ2-7, with TRBD2 matching 8 bases. The CDR3 consists of 13 residues. Germline CDR1 is DFQATT and CDR2 is SNEGSKA (reference sequence). V lost 6 bases and J lost 3; bases outside the gene matches: 7. This CDR3 is CSAVRSGGYEQYF. The DNA for the CDR3 is TGCAGTGCGGTAAGAAGCGGGGGCTACGAGCAGTACTTC.

This chain links TRBV12-3 or TRBV12-4 with TRBJ2-3; 9 nucleotides match TRBD1. The V gene end was trimmed by 5 bases and the J gene end by 6 bases; junction bases not matched to a gene: 9. The CDR3 has 15 amino acids. CDR3 coding DNA: TGTGCCAGCAGTCTCGGGACAGGGAAAATTGATACGCAGTATTTT. It is translated as CASSLGTGKIDTQYF.

The chain is built from TRBV27 and TRBJ2-7; 9 nucleotides align to TRBD2. The CDR3 contains 15 residues. After removal of 2 bases from V and 5 bases from J, the junction contained 7 bases not matched to a gene. Looked up from germline, CDR1 is MNHEY and CDR2 is SMNVEV (reference sequence). CDR3 residues: CASSLVGLAGNEQYF. The CDR3 DNA reads TGTGCCAGCAGTTTAGTGGGACTAGCCGGGAACGAGCAGTACTTC.

The V call is TRBV10-3, the J call TRBJ2-3; 7 nucleotides align to TRBD1. Germline trimming cut 8 bases from V and 1 base from J; bases unmatched to any gene: 9. Germline V gene data show CDR1 as ENHRY and CDR2 as SYGVKD. This CDR3 has 15 residues. This CDR3 reads CAIGGGQGGTDTQYF. CDR3 nucleotide sequence: TGTGCCATCGGAGGAGGTCAGGGGGGCACAGATACGCAGTATTTT.

The gene calls are TRBV7-2 and TRBJ1-6; D gene ambiguous. The germline V gene encodes CDR1 SGHTA and CDR2 FQGNSA. The CDR3 length is 14 residues. The V end lost 0 bases, the J end lost 7 bases, and 7 bases lay between the germline ends. The CDR3 nucleotides are TGTGCCAGCAGCTTAGCGCTGCCCAATTCACCCCTCCACTTT. Translating it yields CASSLALPNSPLHF.

The chain combines TRBV27 with TRBJ2-7; D uncertain. Germline V CDR1 and CDR2: MNHEY, SMNVEV (reference sequence). V gave up 6 bases and J gave up 4 bases, with 13 bases separating them. The CDR3 length is 13 residues. The CDR3 reads CASSPGGGYEQYF. The CDR3 bases are TGTGCCAGCAGCCCGGGTGGTGGTTACGAGCAGTACTTC.

This chain connects TRBV12-3 or TRBV12-4 to TRBJ1-2; D remains ambiguous. V lost 10 bases and J 0 bases, leaving 15 bases between the germline ends. The CDR3 is 14 amino acids. DNA of the CDR3: TGTGCCACACGGGGAGGAATAGCTAACTATGGCTACACCTTC. Its translation is CATRGGIANYGYTF.

J is TRBJ2-2 and V is TRBV11-2; 12 bases are a match to TRBD1. The CDR3 loop spans 19 amino acids. The germline V gene encodes CDR1 SGHAT and CDR2 FQNNGV. The trim removed 5 bases at V and 4 bases at J, leaving 14 bases unmatched. Here the CDR3 DNA reads TGTGCCAGCAGCCCCTCCCTCCGGGACAGGGGGCTTTTCACCGGGGAGCTGTTTTTT. As protein: CASSPSLRDRGLFTGELFF.

This clonotype was detected a few times. J is TRBJ1-2 and V is TRBV15, with 9 nucleotides matching TRBD1. V was clipped by 0 bases and J by 8 bases; unmatched bases: 7. This CDR3 spans 15 amino acids. Per germline, CDR1 LNHNV and CDR2 YYDKDF (reference sequence). The CDR3: CATSRETGGTGGYTF. The CDR3 region has the DNA TGTGCCACCAGCAGAGAGACAGGGGGGACGGGAGGCTACACCTTC.

The chain links TRBV6-1 to TRBJ1-1; no firm D call. This CDR3 is 11 amino acids long. Germline CDR1 and CDR2: MNHNS and SASEGT. Deletions cut 7 bases from V and 8 bases from J, with 11 bases between. The CDR3, as DNA: TGTGCCAGCACCTTTCGTCTGGAAGCTTTCTTT. Residues: CASTFRLEAFF.

The chain has TRBV12-3 or TRBV12-4 and TRBJ2-3; D may be TRBD1 or TRBD2 (6 bases each). The CDR3 contains 17 residues. V was clipped by 5 bases and J by 4 bases, with 22 bases between them. CDR3 residues: CASSPGALTYEADTQYF. DNA for the CDR3: TGTGCCAGCAGTCCGGGGGCCCTTACATACGAGGCAGATACGCAGTATTTT.

This chain links TRBV5-1 with TRBJ2-4, with 11 bases that match TRBD2. V dropped 4 bases and J dropped 5; count of bases not matched to a gene: 14. The CDR3 has 18 residues. From germline, CDR1 is SGHRS and CDR2 YFSETQ. DNA for the CDR3: TGCGCCAGCAGCCCTACTAGCGGGGGCCGGAGGGGGCAAAACATTCAGTACTTC. It codes for CASSPTSGGRRGQNIQYF. Full variable domain (rest looked up from reference TRBV5-1 and TRBJ2-4): KAGVTQTPRYLIKTRGQQVTLSCSPISGHRSVSWYQQTPGQGLQFLFEYFSETQRNKGNFPGRFSGRQFSNSRSEMNVSTLELGDSALYLCASSPTSGGRRGQNIQYFGAGTRLSVL.

This clonotype came up many times. The rearrangement uses TRBV20-1 and TRBJ2-3, with 10 bases aligning to TRBD2. Germline CDR1 DFQATT, CDR2 SNEGSKA (reference sequence). Trimming removed 3 bases from V and 4 bases from J; junction bases left unmatched: 7. This CDR3 has 15 residues. The CDR3 region is CSARAAGGPSDTQYF. The CDR3 DNA follows: TGCAGTGCTAGGGCAGCGGGGGGGCCTTCAGATACGCAGTATTTT.

The chain joins TRBV20-1 to TRBJ2-5; perhaps TRBD1 as D (5 bases). Trimming took 0 bases from V and 5 from J, leaving 13 bases between them. The CDR3 contains 14 residues. CDR1 is DFQATT and CDR2 is SNEGSKA in the germline V gene (reference sequence). The CDR3 region is CSARDPQGWETQYF. As DNA, the CDR3 is TGCAGTGCTAGAGATCCCCAGGGATGGGAGACCCAGTACTTC.

The CDR3 sequence is CSAGSWGDTGSYEQYF. The CDR3 DNA follows: TGCAGTGCAGGAAGCTGGGGGGACACCGGATCCTACGAGCAGTACTTC. The chain recombines TRBV20-1 with TRBJ2-7, with D possibly being TRBD1 or TRBD2 (6 bases each). The CDR3 contains 16 residues. CDR1 is DFQATT and CDR2 is SNEGSKA in the germline V gene (reference sequence). V gave up 6 bases and J gave up 1 base, with 22 bases separating them.

This clonotype was counted only a few times. The chain links TRBV4-1 to TRBJ2-1; 9 nucleotides line up with TRBD1. The germline V gene has CDR1 MGHRA and CDR2 YSYEKL. CDR3 length: 18 amino acids. V shed 0 bases and J 6 bases; nucleotides not matched to a gene: 12. The CDR3 bases are TGCGCCAGCAGCCAAGATATCCTGGACAGGGGATATAGCAATGAGCAGTTCTTC. It codes for CASSQDILDRGYSNEQFF.

This clonotype showed up just a few times. V gene TRBV27 combines with J gene TRBJ2-3; 10 bases align to TRBD2. The CDR3 length is 14 residues. The junction had 8 bases not matched to a gene; V was cut back by 10 bases and J by 4 bases. Germline assignment: CDR1 MNHEY and CDR2 SMNVEV (reference sequence). The CDR3 reads CATTSGGAADTQYF. CDR3 bases: TGTGCCACCACCAGCGGGGGGGCCGCAGATACGCAGTATTTT.

The chain uses TRBV4-1 and TRBJ1-2, with unresolved D. Looked up from germline, CDR1 is MGHRA and CDR2 is YSYEKL. The CDR3 is 14 amino acids. V gave up 4 bases and J gave up 3 bases, with 12 bases separating them. The CDR3 loop is CASSPRWADYGYTF. The CDR3 DNA reads as TGCGCCAGCAGCCCCCGGTGGGCCGACTATGGCTACACCTTC.

This clonotype was seen only a few times. DNA for the CDR3: TGTGCCAGCAGCTTAGTGGTCAATGAGCAGTTCTTC. Translation: CASSLVVNEQFF. The chain is built from TRBV11-2 and TRBJ2-1; D is uncertain. The germline CDR1 and CDR2 sequences are SGHAT and FQNNGV. CDR3 length equals 12 residues. Trimming removed 1 base from V and 6 bases from J, with 4 bases in between.

This sequence joins TRBV29-1 and TRBJ2-5; 8 nucleotides match TRBD2. V shed 4 bases and J 2 bases; nucleotides not matched to a gene: 0. The germline V gene has CDR1 SQVTM and CDR2 ANQGSEA. CDR3 length equals 12 residues. Here the CDR3 DNA reads TGCAGCGTTGTAGCGGGGCAAGAGACCCAGTACTTC. The encoded protein is CSVVAGQETQYF.

The genes are TRBV5-1 and TRBJ1-1; D is unclear. With 4 bases removed from V and 1 base from J, the gap between germline ends came to 14 bases. Germline V gene sequence: CDR1 SGHRS, CDR2 YFSETQ. This CDR3 has 15 residues. Here the CDR3 reads CASSVRGLENTEAFF. The CDR3 DNA is TGCGCCAGCAGCGTACGTGGCCTGGAGAACACTGAAGCTTTCTTT.

This clonotype showed up many times. The rearrangement uses TRBV12-3 or TRBV12-4 and TRBJ2-5, with D possibly being TRBD1 (5 bases). The CDR3 is made up of 12 amino acids. With 3 bases removed from V and 4 bases from J, the gap between germline ends came to 6 bases. DNA for the CDR3: TGTGCCAGCAGTTTTACAGGAGAGACCCAGTACTTC. This codes for CASSFTGETQYF.

The V and J genes are TRBV20-1 and TRBJ2-1; no clear D gene. Germline CDR1 is DFQATT and CDR2 is SNEGSKA (reference sequence). V dropped 0 bases and J dropped 8 bases, with 17 bases sitting between them. There are 15 residues in the CDR3. The CDR3 DNA follows: TGCAGTGCTAGAGATACTCAGGCCTCGTTGGATGAGCAGTTCTTC. It yields the protein CSARDTQASLDEQFF.

This clonotype was seen a handful of times. The rearrangement uses TRBV5-1 and TRBJ1-2; D unresolved. V lost 4 bases, J lost 1 base, and 20 bases lay in between. CDR3 length equals 17 residues. Germline-derived CDR1 and CDR2 are SGHRS and YFSETQ. In DNA, the CDR3 is TGCGCCAGCAGCGTAGAGCGTAACGACCCGATTAACTATGGCTACACCTTC. Translated: CASSVERNDPINYGYTF.

The rearrangement uses TRBV20-1 and TRBJ2-1, with 10 bases lining up with TRBD2. Losses at the gene ends were 5 bases for V and 6 bases for J; bases not matched to a gene: 10. The CDR3 runs to 15 residues. Looked up from germline, CDR1 is DFQATT and CDR2 is SNEGSKA (reference sequence). The CDR3 DNA follows: TGCAGTGCTCCAGAGCGGGGGGGAGGTGGCAATGAGCAGTTCTTC. Its protein product is CSAPERGGGGNEQFF.

This chain links TRBV20-1 with TRBJ2-7, with TRBD1 matching 8 bases. The CDR3 is 14 amino acids. Germline CDR1 DFQATT, CDR2 SNEGSKA (reference sequence). Trimming took 4 bases from V and 1 from J; bases not matched to a gene: 6. The CDR3 nucleotides are TGCAGTGCTAATCCAGGACAGGGTTCCTACGAGCAGTACTTC. Translated, it gives CSANPGQGSYEQYF.